This T cell receptor (beta chain) derives from a study of blood T cell repertoires in COVID-19. Study summary: PBMCs, B-cell-depleted T cells, or T cells provided the cDNA or gDNA that made up the material.

Germline values: CDR1 SGHRS, CDR2 YFSETQ. The CDR3 totals 14 residues. Trimming shortened V by 4 bases and J by 4 bases, and 11 bases separated the two germline ends. Assay: immunoSEQ multiplex PCR; the TCRdb copy retains only in-frame clones and omits some. Of over 250,000 clones in the sample, about 73% are singletons; the top ten hold about 3.5%. This clonotype was obtained from a woman of 80 years or more with acute or convalescent COVID-19. The chain recombines TRBV5-1 with TRBJ2-2; maybe TRBD1 (7 bases). Sequences were obtained from peripheral blood. The CDR3 reads CASSGGTATGELFF. In DNA form, the CDR3 reads TGCGCCAGCAGCGGCGGGACAGCCACCGGGGAGCTGTTTTTT. The full variable domain, completed using reference TRBV5-1 and TRBJ2-2, is KAGVTQTPRYLIKTRGQQVTLSCSPISGHRSVSWYQQTPGQGLQFLFEYFSETQRNKGNFPGRFSGRQFSNSRSEMNVSTLELGDSALYLCASSGGTATGELFFGEGSRLTVL.